Sequencing of this T cell receptor (beta chain) was carried out in a study of blood T cell repertoires in COVID-19. Study-level background: The cDNA or gDNA used as material had been derived from T cells, B-cell-depleted T cells, or PBMCs.

Assay: immunoSEQ multiplex PCR; the TCRdb copy retains only in-frame clones and omits some. The sample has more than 110,000 clones, 85% seen once; the top ten hold around 3%. Germline CDR1 and CDR2: SGHAT and FQNNGV. Trimming stripped 5 bases from V and 4 bases from J, with 9 bases between. The CDR3 length is 13 residues. The TCR comes from a man in his forties or fifties with acute or convalescent COVID-19. This chain uses TRBV11-2 with TRBJ2-1; D ambiguous. The sequencing sample was made of peripheral blood. This CDR3 reads CASSVTTYNEQFF. The CDR3 region has the DNA TGTGCCAGCAGCGTAACTACTTACAATGAGCAGTTCTTC.